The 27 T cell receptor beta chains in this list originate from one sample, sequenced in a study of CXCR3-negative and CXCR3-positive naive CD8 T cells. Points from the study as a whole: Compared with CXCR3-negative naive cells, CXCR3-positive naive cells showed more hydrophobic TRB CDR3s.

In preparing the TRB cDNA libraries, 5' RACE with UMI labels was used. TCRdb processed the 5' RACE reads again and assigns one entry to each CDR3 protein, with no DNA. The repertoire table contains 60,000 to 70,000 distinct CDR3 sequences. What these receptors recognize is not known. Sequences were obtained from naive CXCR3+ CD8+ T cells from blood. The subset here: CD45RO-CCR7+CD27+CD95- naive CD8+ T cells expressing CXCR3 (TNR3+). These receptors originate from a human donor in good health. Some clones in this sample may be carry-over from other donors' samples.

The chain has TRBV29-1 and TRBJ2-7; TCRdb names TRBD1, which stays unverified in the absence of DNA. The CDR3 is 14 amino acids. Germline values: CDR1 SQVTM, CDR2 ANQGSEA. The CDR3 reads CSVEGQGDHYEQYF.

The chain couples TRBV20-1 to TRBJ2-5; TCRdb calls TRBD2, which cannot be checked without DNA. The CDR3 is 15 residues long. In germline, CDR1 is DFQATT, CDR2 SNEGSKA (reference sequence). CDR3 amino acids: CSARDEGPTEETQYF.

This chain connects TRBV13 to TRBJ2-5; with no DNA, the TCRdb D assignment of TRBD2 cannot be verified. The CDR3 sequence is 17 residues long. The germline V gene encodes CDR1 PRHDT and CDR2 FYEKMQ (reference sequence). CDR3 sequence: CASSSPGLAGAEETQYF.

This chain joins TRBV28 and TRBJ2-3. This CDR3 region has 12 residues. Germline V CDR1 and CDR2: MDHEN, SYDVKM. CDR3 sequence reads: CASKLGTDTQYF.

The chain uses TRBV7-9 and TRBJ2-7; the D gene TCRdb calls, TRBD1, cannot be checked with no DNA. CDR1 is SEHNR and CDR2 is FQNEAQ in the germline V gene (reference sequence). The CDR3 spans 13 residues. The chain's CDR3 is CASSRSGTYEQYF.

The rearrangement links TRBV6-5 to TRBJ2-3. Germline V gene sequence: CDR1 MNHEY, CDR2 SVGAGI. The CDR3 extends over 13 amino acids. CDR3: CASSYSTKDTQYF.

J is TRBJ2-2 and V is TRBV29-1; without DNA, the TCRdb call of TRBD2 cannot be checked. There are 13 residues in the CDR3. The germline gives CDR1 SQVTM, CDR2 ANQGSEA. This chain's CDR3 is CSVIRGPERELFF.

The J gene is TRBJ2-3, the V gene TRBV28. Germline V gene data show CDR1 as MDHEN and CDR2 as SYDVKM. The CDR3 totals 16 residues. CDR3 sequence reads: CASSKPRSVSTDTQYF.

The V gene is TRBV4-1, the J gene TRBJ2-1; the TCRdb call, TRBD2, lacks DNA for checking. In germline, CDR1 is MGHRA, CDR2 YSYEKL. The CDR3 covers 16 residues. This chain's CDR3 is CASSQAGSGGANEQFF.

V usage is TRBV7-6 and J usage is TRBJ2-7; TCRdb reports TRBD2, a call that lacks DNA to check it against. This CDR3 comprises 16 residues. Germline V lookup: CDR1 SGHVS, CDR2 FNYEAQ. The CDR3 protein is CASSTPVAGGSYEQYF.

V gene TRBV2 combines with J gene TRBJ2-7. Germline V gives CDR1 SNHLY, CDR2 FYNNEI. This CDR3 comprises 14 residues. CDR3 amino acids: CASSGSRGTYEQYF.

CDR3 residues: CASTSDRVSYEQYF. The chain couples TRBV12-3 or TRBV12-4 to TRBJ2-7; no DNA is available, so the TRBD1 call from TCRdb remains unchecked. This CDR3 spans 14 amino acids.

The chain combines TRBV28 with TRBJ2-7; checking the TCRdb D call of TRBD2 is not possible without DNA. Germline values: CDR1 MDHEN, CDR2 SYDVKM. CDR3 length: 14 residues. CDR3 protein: CASSRLAGGYEQYF.

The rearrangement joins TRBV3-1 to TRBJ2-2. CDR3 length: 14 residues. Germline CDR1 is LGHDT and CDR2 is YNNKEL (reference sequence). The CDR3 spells CASSGDLEPGELFF. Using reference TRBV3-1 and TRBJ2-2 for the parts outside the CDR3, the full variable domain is DTAVSQTPKYLVTQMGNDKSIKCEQNLGHDTMYWYKQDSKKFLKIMFSYNNKELIINETVPNRFSPKSPDKAHLNLHINSLELGDSAVYFCASSGDLEPGELFFGEGSRLTVL.

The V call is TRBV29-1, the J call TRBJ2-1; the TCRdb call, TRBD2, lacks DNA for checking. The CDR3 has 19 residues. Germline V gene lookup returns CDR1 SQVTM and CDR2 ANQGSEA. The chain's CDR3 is CSANTGLAGAQSSYNEQFF.

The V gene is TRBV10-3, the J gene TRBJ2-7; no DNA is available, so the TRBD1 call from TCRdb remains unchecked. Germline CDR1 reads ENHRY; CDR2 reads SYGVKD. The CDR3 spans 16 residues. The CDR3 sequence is CAISERYEAGVYEQYF.

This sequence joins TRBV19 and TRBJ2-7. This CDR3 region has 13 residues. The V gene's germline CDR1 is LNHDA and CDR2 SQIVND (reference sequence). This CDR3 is CASSIGTAYEQYF.

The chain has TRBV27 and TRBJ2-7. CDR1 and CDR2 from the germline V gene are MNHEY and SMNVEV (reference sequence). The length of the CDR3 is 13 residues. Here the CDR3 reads CASSIGGAYEQYF.

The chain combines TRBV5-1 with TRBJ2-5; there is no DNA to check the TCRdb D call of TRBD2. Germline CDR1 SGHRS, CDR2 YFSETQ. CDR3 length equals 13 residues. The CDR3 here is CASRGLARETQYF. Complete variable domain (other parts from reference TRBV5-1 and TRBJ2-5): KAGVTQTPRYLIKTRGQQVTLSCSPISGHRSVSWYQQTPGQGLQFLFEYFSETQRNKGNFPGRFSGRQFSNSRSEMNVSTLELGDSALYLCASRGLARETQYFGPGTRLLVL.

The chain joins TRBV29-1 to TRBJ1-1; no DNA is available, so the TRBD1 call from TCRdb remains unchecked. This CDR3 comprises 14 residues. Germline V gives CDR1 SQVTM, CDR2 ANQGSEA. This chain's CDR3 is CSVGTGDGNTEAFF.

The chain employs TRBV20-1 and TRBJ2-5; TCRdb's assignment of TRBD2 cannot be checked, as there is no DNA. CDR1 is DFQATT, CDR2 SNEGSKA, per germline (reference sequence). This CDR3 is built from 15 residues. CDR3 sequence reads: CSAALGTSGQETHYF.

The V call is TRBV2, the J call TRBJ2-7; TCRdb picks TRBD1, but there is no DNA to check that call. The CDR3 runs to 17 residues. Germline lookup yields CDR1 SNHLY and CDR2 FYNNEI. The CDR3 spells CASSEERNRGSSYEQYF.

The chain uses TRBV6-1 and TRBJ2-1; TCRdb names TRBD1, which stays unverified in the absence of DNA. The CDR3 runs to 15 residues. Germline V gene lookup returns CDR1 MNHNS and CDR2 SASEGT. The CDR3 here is CASSELGQNGNEQFF.

The CDR3 loop reads CASSSLIDSEAFF. The gene calls are TRBV28 and TRBJ1-1. Per the germline V gene, CDR1 is MDHEN and CDR2 is SYDVKM. The CDR3 has 13 amino acids.

This CDR3 is CSARDSGRGSSPLHF. V is TRBV20-1 and J is TRBJ1-6; TCRdb outputs TRBD1, but without DNA this stays unchecked. The germline gives CDR1 DFQATT, CDR2 SNEGSKA (reference sequence). The CDR3 has 15 residues.

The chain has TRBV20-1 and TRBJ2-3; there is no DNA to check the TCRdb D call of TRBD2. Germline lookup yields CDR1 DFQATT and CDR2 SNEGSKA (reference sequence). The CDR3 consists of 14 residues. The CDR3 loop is CSASLAGGGDTQYF.

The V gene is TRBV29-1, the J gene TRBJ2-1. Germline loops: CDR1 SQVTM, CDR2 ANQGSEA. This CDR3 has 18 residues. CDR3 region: CSVGLLIGVASSYNEQFF.